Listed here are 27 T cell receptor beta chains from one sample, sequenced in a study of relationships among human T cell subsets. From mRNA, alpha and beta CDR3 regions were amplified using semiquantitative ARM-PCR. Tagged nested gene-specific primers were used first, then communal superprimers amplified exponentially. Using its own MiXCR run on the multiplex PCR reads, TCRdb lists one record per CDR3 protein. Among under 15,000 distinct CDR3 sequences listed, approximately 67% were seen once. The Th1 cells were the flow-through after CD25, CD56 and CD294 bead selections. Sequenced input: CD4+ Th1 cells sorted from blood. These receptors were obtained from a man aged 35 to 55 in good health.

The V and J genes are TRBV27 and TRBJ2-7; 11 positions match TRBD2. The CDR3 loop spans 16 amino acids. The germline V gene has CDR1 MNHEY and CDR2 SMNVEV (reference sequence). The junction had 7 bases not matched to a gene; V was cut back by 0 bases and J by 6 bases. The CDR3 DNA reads TGTGCCAGCAGTTTATCGACGACTAGCGGGATCATCGAGCAGTACTTC. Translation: CASSLSTTSGIIEQYF.

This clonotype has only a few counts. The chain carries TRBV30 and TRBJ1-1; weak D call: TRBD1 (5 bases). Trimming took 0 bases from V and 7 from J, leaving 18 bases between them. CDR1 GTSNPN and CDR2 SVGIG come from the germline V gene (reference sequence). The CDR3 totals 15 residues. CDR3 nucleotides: TGTGCCTGGAGTGTACGGGTTGGGGGGTTTAGTGAAGCTTTCTTT. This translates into CAWSVRVGGFSEAFF.

For the CDR3, the DNA is TGTGCCAGCAGCAGAACGACAGCTAACTATGGCTACACCTTC. It yields the protein CASSRTTANYGYTF. The chain couples TRBV11-2 to TRBJ1-2, with D possibly matching TRBD1 (5 bases). V lost 5 bases, J lost 0 bases, and 10 bases lay in between. CDR3 length: 14 amino acids. Germline CDR1 is SGHAT and CDR2 is FQNNGV.

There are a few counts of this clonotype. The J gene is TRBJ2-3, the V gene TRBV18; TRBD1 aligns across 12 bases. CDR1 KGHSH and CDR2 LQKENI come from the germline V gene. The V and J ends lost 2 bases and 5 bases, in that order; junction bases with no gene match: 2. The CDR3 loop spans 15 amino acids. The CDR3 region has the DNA TGTGCCAGCTCACCAGGGACAGGGGGCAAAGATACGCAGTATTTT. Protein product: CASSPGTGGKDTQYF. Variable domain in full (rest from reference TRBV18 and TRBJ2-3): NAGVMQNPRHLVRRRGQEARLRCSPMKGHSHVYWYRQLPEEGLKFMVYLQKENIIDESGMPKERFSAEFPKEGPSILRIQQVVRGDSAAYFCASSPGTGGKDTQYFGPGTRLTVL.

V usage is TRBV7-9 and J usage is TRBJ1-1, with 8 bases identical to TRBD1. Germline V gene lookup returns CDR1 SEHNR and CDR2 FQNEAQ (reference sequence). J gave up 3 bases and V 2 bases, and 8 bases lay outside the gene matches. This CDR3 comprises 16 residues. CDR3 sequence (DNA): TGTGCCAGCAGCTTATACCGCACAGGGGGGGACACTGAAGCTTTCTTT. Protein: CASSLYRTGGDTEAFF.

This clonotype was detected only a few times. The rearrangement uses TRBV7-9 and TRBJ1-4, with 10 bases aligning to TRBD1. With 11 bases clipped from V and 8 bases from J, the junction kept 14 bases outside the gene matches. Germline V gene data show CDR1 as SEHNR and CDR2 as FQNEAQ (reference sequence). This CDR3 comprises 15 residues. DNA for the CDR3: TGTGCCTCTGCCCCTTTAGGGACAGGGGAAGAAAAACTGTTTTTT. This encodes CASAPLGTGEEKLFF.

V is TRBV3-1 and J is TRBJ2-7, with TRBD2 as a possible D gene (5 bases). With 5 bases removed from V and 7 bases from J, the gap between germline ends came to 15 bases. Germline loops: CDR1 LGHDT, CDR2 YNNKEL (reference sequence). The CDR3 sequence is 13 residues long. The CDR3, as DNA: TGTGCCAGCAGCAGGGTCGAGGGTCGGGAGCAGTACTTC. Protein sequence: CASSRVEGREQYF.

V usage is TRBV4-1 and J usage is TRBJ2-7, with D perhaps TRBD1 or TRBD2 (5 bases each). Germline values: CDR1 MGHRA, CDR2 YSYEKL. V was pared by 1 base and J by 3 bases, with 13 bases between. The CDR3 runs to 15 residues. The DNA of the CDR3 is TGCGCCAGCAGCCAAGTTGGGGGACCCTACTACGAGCAGTACTTC. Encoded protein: CASSQVGGPYYEQYF.

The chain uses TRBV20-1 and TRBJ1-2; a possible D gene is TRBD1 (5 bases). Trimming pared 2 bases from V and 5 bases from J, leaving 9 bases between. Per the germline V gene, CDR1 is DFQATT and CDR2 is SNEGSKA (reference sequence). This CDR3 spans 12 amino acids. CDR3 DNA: TGCAGTGCTAGAAACAGACAGTATGGCTACACCTTC. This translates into CSARNRQYGYTF.

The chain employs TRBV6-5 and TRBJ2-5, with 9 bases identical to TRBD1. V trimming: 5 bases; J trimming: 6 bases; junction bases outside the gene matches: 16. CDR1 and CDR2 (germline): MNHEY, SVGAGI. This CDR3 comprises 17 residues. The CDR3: CASSATSGTGYRKTQYF. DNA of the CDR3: TGTGCCAGCAGTGCTACCTCCGGGACAGGGTATAGGAAGACCCAGTACTTC.

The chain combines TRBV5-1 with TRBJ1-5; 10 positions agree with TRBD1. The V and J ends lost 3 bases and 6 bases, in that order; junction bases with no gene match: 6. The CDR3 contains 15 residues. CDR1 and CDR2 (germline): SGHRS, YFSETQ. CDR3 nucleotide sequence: TGCGCCAGCAGCTCAGGACAGGGGGAGGGTCAGCCCCAGCATTTT. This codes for CASSSGQGEGQPQHF.

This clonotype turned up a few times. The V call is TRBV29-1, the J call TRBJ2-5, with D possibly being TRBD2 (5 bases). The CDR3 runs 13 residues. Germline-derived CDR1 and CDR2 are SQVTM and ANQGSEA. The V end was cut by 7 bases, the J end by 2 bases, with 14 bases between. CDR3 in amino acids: CSAAPSGQETQYF. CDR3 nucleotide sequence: TGCAGCGCCGCCCCTTCGGGGCAAGAGACCCAGTACTTC.

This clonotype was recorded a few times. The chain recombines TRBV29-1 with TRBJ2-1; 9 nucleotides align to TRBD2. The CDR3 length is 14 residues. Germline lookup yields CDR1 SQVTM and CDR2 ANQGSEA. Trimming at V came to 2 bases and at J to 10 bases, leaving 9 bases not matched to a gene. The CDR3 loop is CSVESERGVGEQFF. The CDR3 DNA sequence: TGCAGCGTTGAATCTGAGCGGGGGGTGGGGGAGCAGTTCTTC.

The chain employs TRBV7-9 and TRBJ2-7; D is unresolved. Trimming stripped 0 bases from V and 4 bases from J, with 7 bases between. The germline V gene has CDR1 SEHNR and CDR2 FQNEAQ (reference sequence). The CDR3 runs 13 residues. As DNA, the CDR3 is TGTGCCAGCAGCTTAGCTGAGGAGTACGAGCAGTACTTC. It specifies CASSLAEEYEQYF.

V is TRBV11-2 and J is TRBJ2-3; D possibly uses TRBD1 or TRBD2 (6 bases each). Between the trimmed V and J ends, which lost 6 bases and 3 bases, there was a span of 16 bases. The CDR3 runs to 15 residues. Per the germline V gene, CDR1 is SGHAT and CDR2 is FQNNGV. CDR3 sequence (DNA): TGTGCCAGCAGATTTGAGGGGGGAAGGACAGATACGCAGTATTTT. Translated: CASRFEGGRTDTQYF.

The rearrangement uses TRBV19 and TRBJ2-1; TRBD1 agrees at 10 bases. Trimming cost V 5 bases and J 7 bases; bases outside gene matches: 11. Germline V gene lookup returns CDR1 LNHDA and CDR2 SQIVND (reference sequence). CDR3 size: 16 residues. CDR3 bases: TGTGCCAGTAGTCTACTCAAGGGACAGGGGCGGAATGAGCAGTTCTTC. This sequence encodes CASSLLKGQGRNEQFF.

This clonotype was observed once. The CDR3 DNA follows: TGCAGTGCGCCCAGTCGGAGACAGGCCCTTAATTCACCCCTCCACTTT. This codes for CSAPSRRQALNSPLHF. The chain recombines TRBV20-1 with TRBJ1-6; D is possibly TRBD1 (6 bases). The length of the CDR3 is 16 residues. Germline V gene sequence: CDR1 DFQATT, CDR2 SNEGSKA (reference sequence). V dropped 6 bases and J dropped 6 bases, with 21 bases sitting between them.

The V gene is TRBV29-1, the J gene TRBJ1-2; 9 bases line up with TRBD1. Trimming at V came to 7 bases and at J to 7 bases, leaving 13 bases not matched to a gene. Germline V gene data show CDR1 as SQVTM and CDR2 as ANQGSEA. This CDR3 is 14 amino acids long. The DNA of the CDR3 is TGCAGCGCCCACACCGGGACAGGGAGAGGTGGCTACACCTTC. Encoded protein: CSAHTGTGRGGYTF.

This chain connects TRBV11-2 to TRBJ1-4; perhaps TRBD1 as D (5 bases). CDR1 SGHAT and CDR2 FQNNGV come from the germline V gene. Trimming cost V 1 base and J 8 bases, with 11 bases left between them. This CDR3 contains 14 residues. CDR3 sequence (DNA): TGTGCCAGCAGCTTAGGGCAGGGTCGAGAAAAACTGTTTTTT. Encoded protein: CASSLGQGREKLFF.

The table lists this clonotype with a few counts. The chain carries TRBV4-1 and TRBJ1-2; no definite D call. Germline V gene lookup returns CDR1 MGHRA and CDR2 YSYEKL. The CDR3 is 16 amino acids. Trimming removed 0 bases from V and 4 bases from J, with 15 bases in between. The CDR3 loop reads CASSQDGEATSYGYTF. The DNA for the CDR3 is TGCGCCAGCAGCCAAGATGGAGAAGCCACGAGCTATGGCTACACCTTC.

The CDR3 spells CAWSVNRGTEAFF. DNA of the CDR3: TGTGCCTGGAGTGTAAACAGGGGGACTGAAGCTTTCTTT. The V gene is TRBV30, the J gene TRBJ1-1; 8 bases align to TRBD1. CDR3 size: 13 residues. Germline loops: CDR1 GTSNPN, CDR2 SVGIG (reference sequence). V shed 0 bases, J shed 5 bases, and the junction held 2 bases outside the gene matches.

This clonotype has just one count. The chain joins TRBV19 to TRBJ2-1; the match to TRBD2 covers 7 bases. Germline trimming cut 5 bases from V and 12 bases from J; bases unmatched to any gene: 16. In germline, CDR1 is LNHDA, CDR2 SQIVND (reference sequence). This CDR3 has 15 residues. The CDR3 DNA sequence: TGTGCCAGTAGTCCAAGGGACGGGGCGGGAGTCCGGCAGTTCTTC. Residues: CASSPRDGAGVRQFF.

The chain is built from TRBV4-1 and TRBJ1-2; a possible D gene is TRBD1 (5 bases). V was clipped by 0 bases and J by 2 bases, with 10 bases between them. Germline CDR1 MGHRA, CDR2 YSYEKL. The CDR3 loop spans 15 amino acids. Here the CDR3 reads CASSQDLTENYGYTF. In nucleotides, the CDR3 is TGCGCCAGCAGCCAAGACCTGACAGAGAACTATGGCTACACCTTC.

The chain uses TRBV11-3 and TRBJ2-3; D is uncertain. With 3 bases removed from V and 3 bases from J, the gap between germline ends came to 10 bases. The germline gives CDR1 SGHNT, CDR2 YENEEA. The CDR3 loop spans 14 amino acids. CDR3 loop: CASSFVGTTDTQYF. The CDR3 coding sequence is TGTGCCAGCAGCTTCGTCGGCACGACAGATACGCAGTATTTT.

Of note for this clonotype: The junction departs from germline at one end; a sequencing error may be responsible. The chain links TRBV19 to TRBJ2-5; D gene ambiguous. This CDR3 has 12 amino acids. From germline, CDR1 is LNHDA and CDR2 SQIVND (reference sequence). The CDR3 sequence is CAGSMSKETQYF. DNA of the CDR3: TGTGCCGGTAGTATGTCTAAAGAGACCCAGTACTTC.

CDR3 in DNA: TGCGCCAGCCGGGACAGCGATAAACTAGCCTACGAGCAGTACTTC. This translates into CASRDSDKLAYEQYF. J is TRBJ2-7 and V is TRBV5-1; the match to TRBD1 covers 7 bases. Germline trimming cut 7 bases from V and 2 bases from J; bases unmatched to any gene: 12. CDR3 length: 15 amino acids. CDR1 is SGHRS, CDR2 YFSETQ, per germline.

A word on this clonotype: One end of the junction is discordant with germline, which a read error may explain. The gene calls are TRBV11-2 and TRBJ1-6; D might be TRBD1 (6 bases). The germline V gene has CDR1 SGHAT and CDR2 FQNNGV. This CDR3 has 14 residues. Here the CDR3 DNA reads TGTGCCAGCAGATTAGGTACAGGGAATTCACCCCTCCACTTT. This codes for CASRLGTGNSPLHF.